This T cell receptor beta chain was profiled in a study of PD-1 blockade in classical Hodgkin lymphoma (TCRdb year 2020). With regard to the full study: Nivolumab dosing was 3 mg/kg intravenously every 2 weeks, continuing until either disease progression or unacceptable toxicity. To define a peripheral blood immune signature of response to PD-1 blockade in classical Hodgkin lymphoma, the study combined TCR beta sequencing with CyTOF. Results the study describes overall, beyond this receptor: Lower diversity was seen in patients whose nivolumab began less than 1 year after ASCT, and these patients were left out of later analyses so that immune reconstitution would not confound the results. The study was limited to a single clinical trial cohort, and causes of repertoire differences, possibly disease activity or prior therapy, remained undefined. Baseline TCR diversity was reported as lower in newly diagnosed patients than in healthy donors, and lower still in relapsed/refractory patients. A significant rise by C4D1 was seen in CD4+ but not CD8+ TCR diversity (p=0.0027 vs p=0.16), with the rise being most apparent in complete responders (p=0.02). Baseline diversity similar to that of newly diagnosed patients was observed in trial patients achieving complete response, whereas significantly lower diversity was observed in partial responders and progressors.

Genomic DNA was isolated using the Qiagen DNeasy kit from unsorted PBMCs as well as from negatively selected CD4+ and CD8+ fractions. Using primers that anneal to V and J segments, immunoSEQ multiplex PCR amplified the TCR beta CDR3 regions. A synthetic immune receptor repertoire was used to minimize amplification bias, and any residual bias was removed computationally once sequencing was done. The authors' pipeline ran thus. Custom Python scripts were used to quantify repertoire diversity as the Shannon entropy index. The unsorted, CD4+ and CD8+ repertoires were each analyzed separately, with the exception of combined analyses, where CD4+ and CD8+ sequences were merged in silico. A clone was considered expanded if an increase in frequency of at least 2-fold after treatment relative to C1D1 was found, and a pseudocount of 0.5 was applied to clones undetected at baseline. Singleton clones were defined as clones with 0 or 1 copy at C1D1, and non-singleton clones were defined as clones with 2 or more copies. Clones expanded in unsorted samples were annotated as CD4+, CD8+ or unknown by matching protein sequences in sorted samples from the same patient. Wilcoxon tests were applied to paired samples to test diversity changes from C1D1 to C4D1. In its TCRdb copy, this immuneACCESS table keeps in-frame sequences only and misses some clones. Where compared with another copy, unresolved V genes explain less than half of these, and the others have no known cause. V and J calls and clone size follow that table, whereas D and trimming were derived from the DNA. Across this sample there are approximately 13,000 clones, with about four fifths seen only once. About a quarter of the sample rests with the top ten.

The CDR3 holds 17 amino acids from the cysteine to the phenylalanine. The only DNA kept is the CDR3, 51 bases in frame from the first base. V is reduced by 1 base and J by 6 bases, leaving a spacing of 20 bases between them. CDR1 and CDR2 are read off the germline V gene (reference sequence) as LNHDA and SQIVND. Sample time point, as interpreted from the label and publication: cycle 1 day 1 (C1D1), immediately before nivolumab initiation. Every trial patient had relapsed following autologous stem cell transplantation, and prior brentuximab vedotin exposure was what differed among cohorts A, B and C. A total of more than 55 patients with relapsed/refractory classical Hodgkin lymphoma made up the trial cohort, and each patient's best overall response was complete response, partial response or progressive disease. In the multi-cohort phase II CheckMate 205 trial, trial patients received single-agent nivolumab. An independent review committee assessed best overall response by applying the 2007 International Working Group response criteria. Trial PBMCs were obtained immediately prior to nivolumab initiation (C1D1) and on therapy at cycle 2 day 1 and cycle 4 day 1. Peripheral blood was collected in 8 mL Vacutainer Cell Preparation Tubes, from which PBMCs were isolated by centrifugation and then cryopreserved.

Points on this clone: Its antigen is still unknown. Base qualities are not at hand, and no much larger clone is one base apart.

This receptor was identified in a human donor with classical Hodgkin lymphoma. Material: peripheral blood mononuclear cells (PBMCs), obtained at baseline. The sequence links TRBV19 to TRBJ2-3, and perhaps TRBD2 as D gene, on 6 matching bases. The bases read TGTGCCAGTAGTATAGTAGGGGACTGGGAAATTTTGGATACGCAGTATTTT. Its protein reads: CASSIVGDWEILDTQYF.